The following is a TCR beta chain sequence with its context. Its matching antigen is unknown. This sample is drawn from a study of shared clonotypes between healthy human individuals. Across the whole study: For every donor, three CD4 naive, three CD4 memory, two CD8 naive and one CD8 memory plates were used. Study results and caveats: Shared clonotypes across all four donors exceeded non-shared ones in generation probability.

Only in-frame clones appear in the TCRdb table, and some are missing; sequencing was by immunoSEQ multiplex PCR. The top ten clones hold roughly 0.36% of a sample with 2,500,000 or so clones, roughly 93% of them seen once. This CDR3 comprises 12 residues. Trimming removed 2 bases at V and 5 bases at J, with 7 bases between. CDR1 and CDR2 (germline): MNHEY, SVGAGI. Donors comprised healthy HIV-negative adults lacking recent acute infections or vaccinations. The clonotype comes from a man in his late teens or twenties in good health. Some clones in this sample may be carry-over from other donors' samples. The gene calls are TRBV6-5 and TRBJ2-7; D gene unclear. Sequencing used naive CD4+ T cells from PBMCs. This sample's subset: CD45RA+ positively selected. CDR3 sequence reads: CASSYRRDEQYF. The CDR3 DNA follows: TGTGCCAGCAGTTACCGTCGTGACGAGCAGTACTTC.